These 24 T cell receptor beta chains were sequenced from one sample in a study of regulatory T cells in long-lasting Graves disease. Documented time point: persistent/refractory GD, antithyroid drugs over 5 years with positive TRAb. PBMC RNA served as the TCR library source. The authors built TCR beta libraries using iRepertoire HTBI primers and Arm-PCR of CDR3 regions. TCRdb used MiXCR to reprocess the multiplex PCR reads, holding one entry per CDR3 protein. Here the sample spans around 430,000 distinct CDR3 sequences, 20% to 25% being singletons. Here the sequenced sample was peripheral blood mononuclear cells (PBMCs), taken when the disease was refractory, from a patient treated with antithyroid drugs. These receptors all stem from a female donor with Graves disease.

This clonotype was observed many times. The chain links TRBV20-1 to TRBJ1-2, with a tentative D call TRBD1 (5 bases). The ends were cut back, 6 bases at V and 8 bases at J, with 16 bases in the middle. Germline loops: CDR1 DFQATT, CDR2 SNEGSKA (reference sequence). This CDR3 comprises 12 residues. This CDR3 is CSATTPGQGYTF. In nucleotides, the CDR3 is TGCAGTGCCACTACTCCAGGGCAAGGCTACACCTTC.

This clonotype has just a few counts. The chain joins TRBV10-3 to TRBJ2-7, with 11 positions matching TRBD2. Germline V CDR1 and CDR2: ENHRY, SYGVKD. V trimming: 11 bases; J trimming: 0 bases; junction bases outside the gene matches: 21. This CDR3 has 19 residues. The DNA for the CDR3 is TGTGCCCCAGCACAGGGTTGTCTAGCGGGGGGCCTTAGCTCCTACGAGCAGTACTTC. The encoded protein is CAPAQGCLAGGLSSYEQYF.

This clonotype was found a few times. The chain carries TRBV20-1 and TRBJ2-5; 8 nucleotides agree with TRBD2. With 0 bases clipped from V and 3 bases from J, the junction kept 3 bases outside the gene matches. This CDR3 is built from 14 residues. Germline CDR1 DFQATT, CDR2 SNEGSKA (reference sequence). As DNA, the CDR3 is TGCAGTGCTAGAGACTTCGGGGGGGAAGAGACCCAGTACTTC. This gives the protein CSARDFGGEETQYF.

As concerns this clonotype: A much larger clonotype is one base distant, so this may be a read error. The J gene is TRBJ2-5, the V gene TRBV6-2 or TRBV6-3; D gene ambiguous. The CDR3 extends over 15 amino acids. CDR1 and CDR2 from the germline V gene are MNHEY and SVGEGT. This chain's CDR3 is CTSSYSRLLQETQYF. CDR3 DNA sequence: TGTACCAGCAGTTACTCCAGACTCCTCCAAGAGACCCAGTACTTC.

In its sample, this clonotype was seen many times. The chain employs TRBV6-1 and TRBJ2-7, with D tentatively TRBD1 (5 bases). This CDR3 has 13 residues. Germline CDR1 and CDR2: MNHNS and SASEGT. V lost 6 bases, J lost 0 bases, and 9 bases lay in between. DNA for the CDR3: TGTGCCAGCAGGACAGTGACCTCCTACGAGCAGTACTTC. It specifies CASRTVTSYEQYF.

The genes are TRBV3-1 and TRBJ1-4, with D possibly matching TRBD1 (6 bases). Germline V gene sequence: CDR1 LGHDT, CDR2 YNNKEL (reference sequence). V gave up 3 bases and J gave up 5 bases, with 13 bases separating them. The CDR3 contains 15 residues. The CDR3 DNA reads as TGTGCCAGCAGCCACTACAGGGTGGAGAATGAAAAACTGTTTTTT. Protein product: CASSHYRVENEKLFF.

The V call is TRBV19, the J call TRBJ1-5; TRBD1 matches at 12 bases. Looked up from germline, CDR1 is LNHDA and CDR2 is SQIVND (reference sequence). With V trimmed by 10 bases and J by 6 bases, 4 bases remained unmatched. There are 13 residues in the CDR3. Written as DNA, the CDR3 is TGTGCCACGGGACAGGGGGCAACTCAGCCCCAGCATTTT. It translates to CATGQGATQPQHF.

This clonotype was recorded at least ten times. V is TRBV7-2 and J is TRBJ2-7; 7 bases line up with TRBD1. The trim removed 5 bases at V and 3 bases at J, leaving 10 bases unmatched. The CDR3 is 15 amino acids. The V gene's germline CDR1 is SGHTA and CDR2 FQGNSA. CDR3 coding DNA: TGTGCCAGCAGCCTCTACAGGGGTCAATACTACGAGCAGTACTTC. This codes for CASSLYRGQYYEQYF.

The sample holds a few counts of this clonotype. The chain uses TRBV5-1 and TRBJ2-7; D not resolved. Trimming removed 3 bases at V and 7 bases at J, with 8 bases between. This CDR3 has 11 amino acids. Germline-derived CDR1 and CDR2 are SGHRS and YFSETQ. The CDR3 here is CASSSGWEQYF. The CDR3 nucleotides are TGCGCCAGCAGCTCCGGGTGGGAGCAGTACTTC.

This clonotype appeared many times. The chain is built from TRBV7-3 and TRBJ2-7; 11 nucleotides line up with TRBD1. From germline, CDR1 is SGHTA and CDR2 FQGTGA. The CDR3 runs to 15 residues. The ends lost 3 bases at V and 0 bases at J; junction bases unmatched: 1. The CDR3: CASSFGTGGSYEQYF. DNA of the CDR3: TGTGCCAGCAGCTTTGGGACAGGGGGCTCCTACGAGCAGTACTTC.

This clonotype was seen ten or more times. A read error may be the cause here, since a much bigger clone is one base away. This chain links TRBV11-2 with TRBJ2-7; D unresolved. From germline, CDR1 is SGHAT and CDR2 FQNNGV. The ends were cut back, 0 bases at V and 5 bases at J, with 2 bases in the middle. There are 11 residues in the CDR3. CDR3 protein: CASSLENEQYF. CDR3 nucleotides: TGTGCCAGCAGCTTAGAAAACGAGCAGTACTTC.

The chain has TRBV10-3 and TRBJ2-5; 10 bases line up with TRBD2. Germline CDR1 ENHRY, CDR2 SYGVKD. V shed 4 bases and J 2 bases; nucleotides not matched to a gene: 4. The CDR3 extends over 15 amino acids. DNA for the CDR3: TGTGCCATCAGTGTACTAGCGGGGCCTCAAGAGACCCAGTACTTC. It specifies CAISVLAGPQETQYF.

This rearrangement joins TRBV29-1 to TRBJ1-5; a weak D match, TRBD1 (6 bases). The CDR3 extends over 13 amino acids. Looked up from germline, CDR1 is SQVTM and CDR2 is ANQGSEA. V was cut by 7 bases and J by 1 base, with 11 bases left in between. The CDR3 DNA reads as TGCAGCGGCGGGACACTAAGCAATCAGCCCCAGCATTTT. This sequence encodes CSGGTLSNQPQHF. Drawing the rest from reference TRBV29-1 and TRBJ1-5, the complete variable domain is SAVISQKPSRDICQRGTSLTIQCQVDSQVTMMFWYRQQPGQSLTLIATANQGSEATYESGFVIDKFPISRPNLTFSTLTVSNMSPEDSSIYLCSGGTLSNQPQHFGDGTRLSIL.

The chain links TRBV6-2 or TRBV6-3 to TRBJ1-1; 7 nucleotides align to TRBD1. The CDR3 extends over 14 amino acids. V gave up 6 bases and J gave up 6 bases; unmatched junction bases: 10. Germline CDR1 and CDR2: MNHEY and SVGEGT. The CDR3 sequence: CASSRSVDRSEAFF. CDR3 DNA sequence: TGTGCCAGCAGCCGGTCGGTGGACAGGTCTGAAGCTTTCTTT.

The table lists this clonotype with many counts. The CDR3 is CASSQEGVNTEAFF. The CDR3, as DNA: TGTGCCAGCAGCCAAGAAGGGGTGAACACTGAAGCTTTCTTT. The rearrangement links TRBV3-1 to TRBJ1-1; D is possibly TRBD1 (5 bases). V lost 0 bases to trimming and J lost 0 bases, with 5 bases between them. This CDR3 contains 14 residues. Germline CDR1 reads LGHDT; CDR2 reads YNNKEL (reference sequence).

As to this clonotype: This could be a read error, since a much larger clone is one nucleotide away. The chain couples TRBV12-3 or TRBV12-4 to TRBJ1-1; D is unresolved. The CDR3 has 13 residues. The CDR3 protein is CASSPGVHTEVFF. As DNA, the CDR3 is TGTGCCAGCAGCCCTGGGGTTCACACTGAAGTTTTCTTT.

Many counts were recorded for this clonotype. V is TRBV6-1 and J is TRBJ1-1, with D possibly matching TRBD1 (5 bases). Trimming removed 5 bases at V and 7 bases at J, with 14 bases between. Germline V gene lookup returns CDR1 MNHNS and CDR2 SASEGT. The CDR3 length is 13 residues. CDR3 in DNA: TGTGCCAGCAGTTTTACACGGGGCAATGAAGCTTTCTTT. It codes for CASSFTRGNEAFF.

This clonotype was counted at least ten times. The chain joins TRBV2 to TRBJ2-2; either TRBD1 or TRBD2 may fit D (5 bases each). Between the trimmed V and J ends, which lost 1 base and 4 bases, there was a span of 7 bases. The CDR3 length is 14 residues. CDR1 is SNHLY and CDR2 is FYNNEI in the germline V gene. The CDR3 protein is CASSEEGTTGELFF. The CDR3 DNA is TGTGCCAGCAGTGAAGAGGGGACCACCGGGGAGCTGTTTTTT.

In its sample, this clonotype was seen many times. V gene TRBV28 combines with J gene TRBJ1-1; a possible D gene is TRBD1 (5 bases). V lost 3 bases and J lost 5, with 10 bases in between. The CDR3 has 13 residues. Germline loops: CDR1 MDHEN, CDR2 SYDVKM. CDR3: CASSLSGTTEAFF. The CDR3 coding sequence is TGTGCCAGCAGTTTGTCTGGGACTACTGAAGCTTTCTTT.

This clonotype came up many times. This rearrangement joins TRBV11-2 to TRBJ2-7, with D possibly matching TRBD2 (6 bases). Trimming stripped 2 bases from V and 5 bases from J, with 16 bases between. This CDR3 has 15 residues. Germline CDR1 SGHAT, CDR2 FQNNGV. In DNA, the CDR3 is TGTGCCAGCAGCTTACGTCTGGGACGGAGGGACGAGCAGTACTTC. The encoded protein is CASSLRLGRRDEQYF. Full variable domain (missing parts from reference TRBV11-2 and TRBJ2-7): EAGVAQSPRYKIIEKRQSVAFWCNPISGHATLYWYQQILGQGPKLLIQFQNNGVVDDSQLPKDRFSAERLKGVDSTLKIQPAKLEDSAVYLCASSLRLGRRDEQYFGPGTRLTVT.

This clonotype was observed at least ten times. CDR3 sequence: CAWSVSSAHQETQYF. CDR3 bases: TGTGCCTGGAGTGTGTCGTCAGCCCACCAAGAGACCCAGTACTTC. The J gene is TRBJ2-5, the V gene TRBV30, with unresolved D. The germline V gene has CDR1 GTSNPN and CDR2 SVGIG (reference sequence). Trimming left V 0 bases short and J 0 bases short, with 11 bases between. The CDR3 length is 15 residues. Full variable domain (missing parts from reference TRBV30 and TRBJ2-5): SQTIHQWPATLVQPVGSPLSLECTVEGTSNPNLYWYRQAAGRGLQLLFYSVGIGQISSEVPQNLSASRPQDRQFILSSKKLLLSDSGFYLCAWSVSSAHQETQYFGPGTRLLVL.

This chain connects TRBV20-1 to TRBJ2-3; no clear D. This CDR3 is built from 12 residues. V gave up 0 bases and J gave up 2 bases, with 3 bases separating them. Germline CDR1 DFQATT, CDR2 SNEGSKA (reference sequence). The CDR3 reads CSAREATDTQYF. The DNA of the CDR3 is TGCAGTGCTAGAGAGGCCACAGATACGCAGTATTTT.

This clonotype was seen many times. The chain carries TRBV6-1 and TRBJ1-5; TRBD1 matches at 10 bases. This CDR3 contains 15 residues. With 5 bases clipped from V and 4 bases from J, the junction kept 5 bases outside the gene matches. Germline V gene data show CDR1 as MNHNS and CDR2 as SASEGT. The CDR3 sequence is CASSTGQGENQPQHF. CDR3 DNA sequence: TGTGCCAGCAGTACCGGACAGGGGGAGAATCAGCCCCAGCATTTT.

This clonotype was counted a single time. The rearrangement uses TRBV7-2 and TRBJ2-7; 13 bases fit TRBD2. The V segment lost 5 bases and the J segment 0 bases; nucleotides outside the gene matches: 7. Germline CDR1 is SGHTA and CDR2 is FQGNSA. The CDR3 runs 17 residues. This CDR3 is CASSHGTSGMSSYEQYF. Written as DNA, the CDR3 is TGTGCCAGCAGCCACGGGACTAGCGGGATGAGCTCCTACGAGCAGTACTTC.